One and the same sample provided the 14 T cell receptor beta chains below, sequenced in a study of shared clonotypes between healthy human individuals. The method was immunoSEQ multiplex PCR; TCRdb's version includes in-frame clones alone and lacks a portion of them. The sample records about a million clones, roughly 80% being singletons. The material sequenced was memory CD4+ T cells sorted from blood. Described subset: CD45RA-negative fraction. The receptors shown here come from a man aged 18 to 29 in good health.

This clone was seen a single time. This rearrangement joins TRBV19 to TRBJ2-7, with D possibly TRBD2 on 6 matching bases. Per the germline V gene, CDR1 is LNHDA and CDR2 is SQIVND (reference sequence). The V gene lost 3 bases and the J gene lost 2 bases, with 11 bases spanning the gap. This CDR3 spans 14 amino acids. This chain's CDR3 is CASSIGRETYEQYF. The DNA of the CDR3 is TGTGCCAGTAGTATCGGCCGGGAGACCTACGAGCAGTACTTC.

The V gene is TRBV6-5, the J gene TRBJ1-6; a weak D match, TRBD1 (5 bases). The CDR3 loop spans 15 amino acids. CDR1 and CDR2 from the germline V gene are MNHEY and SVGAGI. Trimming cost V 6 bases and J 9 bases, with 18 bases left between them. CDR3 sequence (DNA): TGTGCCAGCAGCGGGGGGGGAGCCGGGGGTTCACCCCTCCACTTT. Translation gives CASSGGGAGGSPLHF.

V gene TRBV6-1 combines with J gene TRBJ2-5; no clear D gene. V lost 2 bases to trimming and J lost 1 base, with 17 bases between them. CDR1 MNHNS and CDR2 SASEGT come from the germline V gene. The CDR3 is made up of 17 amino acids. The chain's CDR3 is CASSETLLFEIQETQYF. DNA of the CDR3: TGTGCCAGCAGTGAAACTCTCCTTTTCGAGATCCAAGAGACCCAGTACTTC.

The V and J genes are TRBV9 and TRBJ2-2; 7 bases are a match to TRBD1. This CDR3 contains 15 residues. Germline CDR1 SGDLS, CDR2 YYNGEE. V shed 4 bases and J 3 bases; nucleotides not matched to a gene: 6. Here the CDR3 DNA reads TGTGCCAGCAGCCCCCAGACAGGGCACACCGGGGAGCTGTTTTTT. Amino acid sequence: CASSPQTGHTGELFF.

The chain employs TRBV30 and TRBJ1-2, with D possibly TRBD1 on 6 matching bases. CDR1 and CDR2 from the germline V gene are GTSNPN and SVGIG (reference sequence). The V and J ends lost 2 bases and 4 bases respectively, with 14 bases between them. CDR3 length: 14 residues. Here the CDR3 DNA reads TGTGCCTGGAGTTACTCGGGGACATCCTATGGCTACACCTTC. This sequence encodes CAWSYSGTSYGYTF.

This clone was found a few times. J is TRBJ2-7 and V is TRBV4-1; a possible D gene is TRBD1 (6 bases). Trimming removed 4 bases from V and 5 bases from J, with 18 bases in between. The CDR3 contains 15 residues. Germline V gene sequence: CDR1 MGHRA, CDR2 YSYEKL. The CDR3 protein is CASSLYRDNSNEQYF. The CDR3 coding sequence is TGCGCCAGCAGCCTATACCGGGACAACTCAAACGAGCAGTACTTC.

This sequence joins TRBV19 and TRBJ1-5; 7 nucleotides agree with TRBD1. This CDR3 comprises 15 residues. From germline, CDR1 is LNHDA and CDR2 SQIVND (reference sequence). With 4 bases clipped from V and 1 base from J, the junction kept 4 bases outside the gene matches. DNA of the CDR3: TGTGCCAGTAGTACGACAGGGATGAGCAATCAGCCCCAGCATTTT. Translated: CASSTTGMSNQPQHF.

This clone appeared a single time. One end of the junction does not line up with germline, which may come from a read error. This rearrangement joins TRBV2 to TRBJ1-3, with TRBD1 identical over 7 bases. Germline values: CDR1 SNHLY, CDR2 FYNNEI. This CDR3 comprises 13 residues. The CDR3 here is CASRGQGGTTIYF. The CDR3 DNA sequence: TGTGCCAGCAGAGGCCAGGGGGGAACCACCATATATTTT.

Regarding this clone: It is likely a read error: a sequence one base away is far more abundant. Different DNA sequences within this sample yield the same CDR3. The chain joins TRBV6-6 to TRBJ1-6; tentatively, D is TRBD1 (5 bases). The CDR3 is 13 amino acids. The germline gives CDR1 MNHNY, CDR2 SVGAGI (reference sequence). For the CDR3, the DNA is TGTGCCAGTAGTTTAGGGGACAATTCACCCCTCCACTTT. Protein product: CASSLGDNSPLHF.

Details on this clone: Additional DNA sequences in this sample encode the identical CDR3. The chain combines TRBV30 with TRBJ1-5; D gene uncertain. CDR3 length: 13 residues. V was pared by 1 base and J by 2 bases, with 6 bases between. The germline V gene encodes CDR1 GTSNPN and CDR2 SVGIG (reference sequence). The CDR3 DNA follows: TGTGCCTGGAGTGCCGGGGGCAATCAGCCCCAGCATTTT. This translates into CAWSAGGNQPQHF.

This chain uses TRBV6-1 with TRBJ1-5; weak D call: TRBD1 (6 bases). Germline CDR1 and CDR2: MNHNS and SASEGT. CDR3 length: 14 amino acids. V lost 3 bases, J lost 3 bases, and 9 bases lay in between. CDR3 protein: CASSEYRANQPQHF. CDR3 in DNA: TGTGCCAGCAGTGAGTACAGGGCCAATCAGCCCCAGCATTTT.

The chain employs TRBV28 and TRBJ1-2; D is possibly TRBD1 (5 bases). The germline V gene has CDR1 MDHEN and CDR2 SYDVKM. The CDR3 length is 13 residues. V was clipped by 2 bases and J by 7 bases, with 11 bases between them. CDR3 amino acids: CASSLRRGGGYTF. CDR3 nucleotides: TGTGCCAGCAGTTTAAGAAGGGGCGGTGGCTACACCTTC.

The chain uses TRBV25-1 and TRBJ2-5; perhaps D is TRBD1 or TRBD2 (5 bases each). Germline CDR1 is MGHDK and CDR2 is SYGVNS. The CDR3 length is 16 residues. Trimming took off 1 base at V and 4 bases at J, with 16 bases between the two ends. The CDR3 reads CASSESGWGLAETQYF. Here the CDR3 DNA reads TGTGCCAGCAGTGAATCCGGCTGGGGGTTAGCAGAGACCCAGTACTTC.

The chain recombines TRBV6-1 with TRBJ2-2; unclear D gene. With 2 bases removed from V and 8 bases from J, the gap between germline ends came to 12 bases. Per the germline V gene, CDR1 is MNHNS and CDR2 is SASEGT. CDR3 length equals 14 residues. The CDR3 nucleotides read TGTGCCAGCAGTGAACCACTTAGGACGGGGGAGCTGTTTTTT. Translated, it gives CASSEPLRTGELFF.